This note documents a single T cell receptor (beta chain) sequence. Trimming removed 2 bases from V and 4 bases from J; junction bases left unmatched: 4. Germline V gene data show CDR1 as SGHNT and CDR2 as YYREEE (reference sequence). The CDR3 is made up of 14 amino acids. This sample is drawn from a study of blood T cell repertoires in COVID-19. For the study at large: The United States, Italy and Spain supplied acute and convalescent COVID-19 samples. PBMCs, B-cell-depleted T cells, or T cells provided the cDNA or gDNA that made up the material.

Original methodology: Cell counts per sample came from amplifying reference gene primers. Clones were read by immunoSEQ multiplex PCR, and TCRdb kept only the in-frame ones, dropping some. That table supplies the V and J calls and clone size; D and trimming were determined from the DNA. The sample yields tens of thousands of clones, about four fifths seen once. The chain is built from TRBV5-4 and TRBJ2-7, with 9 nucleotides matching TRBD1. This receptor was taken from a man aged 65 to 85 with acute or convalescent COVID-19. Sequenced: peripheral blood. The CDR3 here is CASSLQGALYEQYF. The CDR3 coding sequence is TGTGCCAGCAGCTTACAGGGGGCATTGTACGAGCAGTACTTC.